Described below is a single T cell receptor beta chain sequence and its context. As yet, its antigen is unknown. No conserved phenylalanine or tryptophan ends this CDR3, so it is likely a read error. This sample was included in a study of T cells in Graves' hyperthyroidism and ophthalmopathy. Study-level findings and limits: Ophthalmopathy got predicted by the model a median roughly six months before its onset. Blood also held most thyroid clonotypes expanded beyond 0.001.

From RNA transcripts, TCR beta CDR3 regions were amplified. With the HTBI primer set, the TCR CDR3 went through a first round of RT-PCR. TCRdb reanalysed the multiplex PCR reads using MiXCR and keeps one entry per CDR3 protein. The data hold about 660,000 distinct CDR3 sequences, with nearly 45% observed a single time. A patient was excluded if there was uncontrolled infection, other autoimmune disease, pregnancy or lactation. The diagnoses drew upon clinical symptoms, serum thyroxine and TRAb, thyroid ultrasound and orbital computed tomography. CDR1 and CDR2 from the germline V gene are LNHDA and SQIVND (reference sequence). The V gene lost 3 bases and the J gene lost 0 bases, with 5 bases spanning the gap. The CDR3 length is 13 residues.

The origin of this receptor is an adult man with Graves' disease, either hyperthyroidism or ophthalmopathy (not recorded which). The sequenced material came from peripheral blood or thyroid tissue (not recorded which). J is TRBJ1-2 and V is TRBV19, with no clear D. The CDR3 nucleotides are TGTGCCAGTAGTATCAGAACTAACTATGGCTACACCCTC. It codes for CASSIRTNYGYTL.